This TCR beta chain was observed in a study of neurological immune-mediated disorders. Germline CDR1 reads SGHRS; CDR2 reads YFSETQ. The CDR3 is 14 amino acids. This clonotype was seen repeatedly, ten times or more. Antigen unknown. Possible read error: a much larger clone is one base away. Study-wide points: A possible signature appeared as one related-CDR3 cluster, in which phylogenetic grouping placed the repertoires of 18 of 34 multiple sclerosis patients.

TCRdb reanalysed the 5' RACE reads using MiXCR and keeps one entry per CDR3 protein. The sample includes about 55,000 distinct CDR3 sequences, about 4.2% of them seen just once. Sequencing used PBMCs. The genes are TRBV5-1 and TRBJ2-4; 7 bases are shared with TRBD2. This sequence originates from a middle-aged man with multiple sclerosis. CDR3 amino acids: CASSLTSAKKIQYF. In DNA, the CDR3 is TGCGCCAGCAGCTTAACTAGCGCCAAAAAAATTCAGTACTTC.